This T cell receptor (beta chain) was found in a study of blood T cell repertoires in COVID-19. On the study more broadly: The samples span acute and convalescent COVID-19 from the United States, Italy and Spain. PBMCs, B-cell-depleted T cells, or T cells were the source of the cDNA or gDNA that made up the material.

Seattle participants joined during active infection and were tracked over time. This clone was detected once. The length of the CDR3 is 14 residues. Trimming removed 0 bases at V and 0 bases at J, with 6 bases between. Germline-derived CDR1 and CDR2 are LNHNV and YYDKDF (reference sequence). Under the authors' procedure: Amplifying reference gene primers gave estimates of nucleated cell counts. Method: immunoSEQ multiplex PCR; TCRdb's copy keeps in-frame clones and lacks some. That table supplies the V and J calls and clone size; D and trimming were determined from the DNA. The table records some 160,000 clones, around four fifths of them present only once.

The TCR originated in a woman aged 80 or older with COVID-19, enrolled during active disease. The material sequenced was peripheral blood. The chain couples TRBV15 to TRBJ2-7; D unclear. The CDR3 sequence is CATSRDASSYEQYF. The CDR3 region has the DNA TGTGCCACCAGCAGAGACGCTAGCTCCTACGAGCAGTACTTC.